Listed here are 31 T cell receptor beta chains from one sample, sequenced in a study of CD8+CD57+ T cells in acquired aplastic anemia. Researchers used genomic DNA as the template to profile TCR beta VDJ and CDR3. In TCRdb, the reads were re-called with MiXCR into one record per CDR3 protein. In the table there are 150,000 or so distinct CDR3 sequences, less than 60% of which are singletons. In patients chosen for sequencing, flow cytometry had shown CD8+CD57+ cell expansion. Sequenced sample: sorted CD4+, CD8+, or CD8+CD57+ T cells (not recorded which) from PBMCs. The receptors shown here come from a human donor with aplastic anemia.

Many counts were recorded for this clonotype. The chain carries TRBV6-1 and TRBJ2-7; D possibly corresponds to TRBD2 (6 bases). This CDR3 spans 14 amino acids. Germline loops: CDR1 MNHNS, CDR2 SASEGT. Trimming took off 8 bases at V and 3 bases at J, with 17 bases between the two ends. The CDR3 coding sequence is TGTGCCAGCCCCCTCGCAGGGAGGTACTACGAGCAGTACTTC. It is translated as CASPLAGRYYEQYF.

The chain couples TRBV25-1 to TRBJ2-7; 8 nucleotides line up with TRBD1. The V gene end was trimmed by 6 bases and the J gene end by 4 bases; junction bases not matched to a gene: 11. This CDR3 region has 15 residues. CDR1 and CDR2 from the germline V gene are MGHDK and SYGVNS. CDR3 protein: CASSGTGRGLYEQYF. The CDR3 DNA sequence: TGTGCCAGCAGCGGGACGGGCAGGGGGCTTTACGAGCAGTACTTC.

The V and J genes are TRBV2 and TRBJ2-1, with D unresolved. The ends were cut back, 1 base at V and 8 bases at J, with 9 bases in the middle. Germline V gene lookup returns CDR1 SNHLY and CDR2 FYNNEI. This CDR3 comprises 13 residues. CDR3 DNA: TGTGCCAGCAGTGAAGGGTGGGCTGATGAGCAGTTCTTC. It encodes CASSEGWADEQFF.

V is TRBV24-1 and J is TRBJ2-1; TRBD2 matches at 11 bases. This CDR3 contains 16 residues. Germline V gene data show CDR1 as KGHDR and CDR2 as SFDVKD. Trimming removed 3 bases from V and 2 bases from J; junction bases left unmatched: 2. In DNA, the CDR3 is TGTGCCACCAGTGATAGGGGACTAGCGGCCTACAATGAGCAGTTCTTC. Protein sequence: CATSDRGLAAYNEQFF.

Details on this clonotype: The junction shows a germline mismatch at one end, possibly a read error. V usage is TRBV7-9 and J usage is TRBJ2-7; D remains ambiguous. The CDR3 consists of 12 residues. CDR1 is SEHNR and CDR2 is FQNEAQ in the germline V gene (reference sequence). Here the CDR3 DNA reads TGTGCCAGCAGCTTTCACGGGTACGGGCAGTACTTC. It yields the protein CASSFHGYGQYF.

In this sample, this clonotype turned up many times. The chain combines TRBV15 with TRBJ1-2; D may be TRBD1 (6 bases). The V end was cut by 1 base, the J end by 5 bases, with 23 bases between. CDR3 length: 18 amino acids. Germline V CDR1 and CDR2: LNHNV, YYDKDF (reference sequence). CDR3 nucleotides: TGTGCCACCAGCAGAGCGGTGACAGGTGTCCTCGGGTCTTATGGCTACACCTTC. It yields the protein CATSRAVTGVLGSYGYTF.

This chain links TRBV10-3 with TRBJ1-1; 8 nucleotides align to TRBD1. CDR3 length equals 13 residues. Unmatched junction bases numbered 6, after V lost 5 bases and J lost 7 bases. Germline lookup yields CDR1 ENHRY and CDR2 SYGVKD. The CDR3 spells CAISSRTGFEAFF. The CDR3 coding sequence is TGTGCCATCAGTTCTCGGACAGGGTTTGAAGCTTTCTTT.

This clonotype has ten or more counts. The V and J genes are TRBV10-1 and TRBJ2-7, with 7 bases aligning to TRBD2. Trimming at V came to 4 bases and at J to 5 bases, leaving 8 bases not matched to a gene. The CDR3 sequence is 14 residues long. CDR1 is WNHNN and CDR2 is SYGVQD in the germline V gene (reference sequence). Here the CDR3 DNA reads TGCGCCAGCAGTGGCGGACGGGGGGTCCACGAGCAGTACTTC. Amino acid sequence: CASSGGRGVHEQYF.

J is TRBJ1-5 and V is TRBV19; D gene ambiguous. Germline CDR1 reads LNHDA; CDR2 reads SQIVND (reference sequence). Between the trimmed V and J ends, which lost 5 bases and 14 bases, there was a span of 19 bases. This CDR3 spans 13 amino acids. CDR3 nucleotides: TGTGCCAGTAGTCGCTCAGCCCTTGATAGGGAGCATTTT. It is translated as CASSRSALDREHF.

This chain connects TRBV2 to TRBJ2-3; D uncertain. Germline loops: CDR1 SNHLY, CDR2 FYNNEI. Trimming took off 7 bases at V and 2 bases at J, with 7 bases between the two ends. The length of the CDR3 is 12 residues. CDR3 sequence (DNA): TGTGCCAGCACCAGGACCACAGATACGCAGTATTTT. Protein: CASTRTTDTQYF.

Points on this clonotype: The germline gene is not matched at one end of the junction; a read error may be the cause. In DNA form, the CDR3 reads TGTGCCGCCAGCAGAGACCAGACAGGGGGAGCCGGGGAGCTGTTTTTT. It yields the protein CAASRDQTGGAGELFF. The V gene is TRBV15, the J gene TRBJ2-2; TRBD1 aligns across 9 bases. Germline CDR1 LNHNV, CDR2 YYDKDF (reference sequence). This CDR3 has 16 residues.

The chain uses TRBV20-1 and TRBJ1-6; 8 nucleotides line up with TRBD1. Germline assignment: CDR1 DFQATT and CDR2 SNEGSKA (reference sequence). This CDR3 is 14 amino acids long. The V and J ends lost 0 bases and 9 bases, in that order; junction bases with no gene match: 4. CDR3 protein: CSARDETGGSPLHF. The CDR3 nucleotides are TGCAGTGCTAGAGATGAAACAGGGGGTTCACCCCTCCACTTT.

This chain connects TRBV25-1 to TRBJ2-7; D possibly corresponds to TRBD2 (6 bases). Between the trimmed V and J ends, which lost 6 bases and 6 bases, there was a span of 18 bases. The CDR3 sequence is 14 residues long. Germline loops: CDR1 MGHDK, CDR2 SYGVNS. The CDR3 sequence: CASSVAVSGGEQYF. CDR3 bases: TGTGCCAGCAGCGTAGCGGTCTCCGGTGGCGAGCAGTACTTC.

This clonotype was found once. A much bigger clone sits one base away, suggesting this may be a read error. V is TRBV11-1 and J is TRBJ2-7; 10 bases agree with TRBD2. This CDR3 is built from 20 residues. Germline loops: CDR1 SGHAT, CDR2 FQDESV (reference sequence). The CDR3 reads CASSLVAFRLAGVSSFEQYF. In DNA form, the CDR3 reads TGTGCCAGCAGCTTAGTAGCTTTCCGGCTAGCGGGGGTCTCCTCCTTCGAGCAGTACTTC.

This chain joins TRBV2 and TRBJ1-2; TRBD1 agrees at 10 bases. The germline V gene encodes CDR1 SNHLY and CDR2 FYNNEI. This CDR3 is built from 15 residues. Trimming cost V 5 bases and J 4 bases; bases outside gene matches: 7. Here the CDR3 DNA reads TGTGCCAGCAGTAGTGGACAGGGGGGATCCTATGGCTACACCTTC. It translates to CASSSGQGGSYGYTF. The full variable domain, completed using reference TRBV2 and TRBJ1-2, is EPEVTQTPSHQVTQMGQEVILRCVPISNHLYFYWYRQILGQKVEFLVSFYNNEISEKSEIFDDQFSVERPDGSNFTLKIRSTKLEDSAMYFCASSSGQGGSYGYTFGSGTRLTVV.

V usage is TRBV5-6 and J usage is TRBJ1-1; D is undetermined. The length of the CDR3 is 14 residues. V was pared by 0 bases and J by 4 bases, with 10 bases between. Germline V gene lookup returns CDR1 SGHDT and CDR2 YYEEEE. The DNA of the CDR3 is TGTGCCAGCAGCTTGGGGAATCGGGCCACTGAAGCTTTCTTT. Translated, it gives CASSLGNRATEAFF.

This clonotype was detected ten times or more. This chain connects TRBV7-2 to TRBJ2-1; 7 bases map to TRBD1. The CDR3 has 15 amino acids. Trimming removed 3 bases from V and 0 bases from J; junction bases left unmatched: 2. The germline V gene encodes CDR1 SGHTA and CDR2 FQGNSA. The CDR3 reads CASSLGQNSYNEQFF. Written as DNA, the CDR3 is TGTGCCAGCAGCTTGGGACAGAACTCCTACAATGAGCAGTTCTTC.

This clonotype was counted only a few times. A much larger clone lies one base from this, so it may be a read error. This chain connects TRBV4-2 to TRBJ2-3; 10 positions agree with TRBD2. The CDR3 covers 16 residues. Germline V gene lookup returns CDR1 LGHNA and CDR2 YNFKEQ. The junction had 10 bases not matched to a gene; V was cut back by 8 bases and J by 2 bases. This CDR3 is CASGTPSGRVTDTQYF. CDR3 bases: TGTGCCAGCGGCACACCGAGCGGGAGGGTCACAGATACGCAGTATTTT.

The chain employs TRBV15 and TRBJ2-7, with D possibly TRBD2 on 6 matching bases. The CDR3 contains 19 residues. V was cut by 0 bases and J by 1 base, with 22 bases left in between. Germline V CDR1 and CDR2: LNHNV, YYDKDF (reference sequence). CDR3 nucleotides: TGTGCCACCAGCAGAGATAGGGGCCGGGGCCGGGGGAGGTCCTACGAGCAGTACTTC. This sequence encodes CATSRDRGRGRGRSYEQYF.

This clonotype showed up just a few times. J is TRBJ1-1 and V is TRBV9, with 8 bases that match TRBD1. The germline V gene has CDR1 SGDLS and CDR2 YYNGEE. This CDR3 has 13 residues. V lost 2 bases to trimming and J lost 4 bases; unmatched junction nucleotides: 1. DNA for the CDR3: TGTGCCAGCAGCGTTGACAGGGGCACTGAAGCTTTCTTT. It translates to CASSVDRGTEAFF. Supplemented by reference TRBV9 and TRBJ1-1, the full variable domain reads DSGVTQTPKHLITATGQRVTLRCSPRSGDLSVYWYQQSLDQGLQFLIQYYNGEERAKGNILERFSAQQFPDLHSELNLSSLELGDSALYFCASSVDRGTEAFFGQGTRLTVV.

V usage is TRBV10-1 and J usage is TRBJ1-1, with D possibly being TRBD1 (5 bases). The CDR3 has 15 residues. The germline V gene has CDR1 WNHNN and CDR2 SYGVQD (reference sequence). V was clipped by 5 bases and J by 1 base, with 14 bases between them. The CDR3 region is CASSQTAGGNTEAFF. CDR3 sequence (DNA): TGCGCCAGCAGTCAGACCGCGGGGGGGAACACTGAAGCTTTCTTT.

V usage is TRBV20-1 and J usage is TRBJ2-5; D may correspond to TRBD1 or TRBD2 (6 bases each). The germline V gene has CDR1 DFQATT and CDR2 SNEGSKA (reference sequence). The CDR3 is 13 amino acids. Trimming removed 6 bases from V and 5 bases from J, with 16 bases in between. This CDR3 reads CSAATGARETQYF. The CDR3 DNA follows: TGCAGTGCGGCGACGGGGGCGCGGGAGACCCAGTACTTC.

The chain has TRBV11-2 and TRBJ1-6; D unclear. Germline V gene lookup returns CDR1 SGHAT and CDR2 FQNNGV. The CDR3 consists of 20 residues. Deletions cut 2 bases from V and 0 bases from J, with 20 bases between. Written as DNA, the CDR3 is TGTGCCAGCAGCTTATCTAAGCCTCTGCAGCTGTGCTCCTATAATTCACCCCTCCACTTT. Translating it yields CASSLSKPLQLCSYNSPLHF. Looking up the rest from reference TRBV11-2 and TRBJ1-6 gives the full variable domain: EAGVAQSPRYKIIEKRQSVAFWCNPISGHATLYWYQQILGQGPKLLIQFQNNGVVDDSQLPKDRFSAERLKGVDSTLKIQPAKLEDSAVYLCASSLSKPLQLCSYNSPLHFGNGTRLTVT.

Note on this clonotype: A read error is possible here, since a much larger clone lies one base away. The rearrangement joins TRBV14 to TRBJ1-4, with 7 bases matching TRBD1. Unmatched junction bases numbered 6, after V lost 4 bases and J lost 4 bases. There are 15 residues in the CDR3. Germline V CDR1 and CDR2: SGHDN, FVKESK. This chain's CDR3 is CASSLRQGSNEKLFF. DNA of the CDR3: TGTGCCAGCAGCCTCCGACAGGGCAGTAATGAAAAACTGTTTTTT.

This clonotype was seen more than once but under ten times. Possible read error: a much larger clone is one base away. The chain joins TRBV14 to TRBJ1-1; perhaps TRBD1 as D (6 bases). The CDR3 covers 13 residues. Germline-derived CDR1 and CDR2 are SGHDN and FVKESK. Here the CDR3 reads CASSLTGPTEALF. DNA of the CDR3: TGTGCCAGCAGCTTAACAGGGCCAACTGAAGCTCTCTTT.

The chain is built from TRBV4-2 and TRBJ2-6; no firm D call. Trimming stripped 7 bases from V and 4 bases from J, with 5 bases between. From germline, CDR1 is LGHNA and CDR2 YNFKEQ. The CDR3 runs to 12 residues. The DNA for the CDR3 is TGTGCCAGCACAGAAGGGGCCAACGTCCTGACTTTC. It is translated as CASTEGANVLTF.

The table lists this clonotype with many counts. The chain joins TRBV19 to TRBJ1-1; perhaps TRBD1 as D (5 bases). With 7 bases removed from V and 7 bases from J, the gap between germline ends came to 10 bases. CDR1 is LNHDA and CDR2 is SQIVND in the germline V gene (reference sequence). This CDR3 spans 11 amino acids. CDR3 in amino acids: CASKRTYEAFF. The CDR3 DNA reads TGTGCCAGTAAGAGGACATATGAAGCTTTCTTT. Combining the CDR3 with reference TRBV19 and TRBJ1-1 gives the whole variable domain DGGITQSPKYLFRKEGQNVTLSCEQNLNHDAMYWYRQDPGQGLRLIYYSQIVNDFQKGDIAEGYSVSREKKESFPLTVTSAQKNPTAFYLCASKRTYEAFFGQGTRLTVV.

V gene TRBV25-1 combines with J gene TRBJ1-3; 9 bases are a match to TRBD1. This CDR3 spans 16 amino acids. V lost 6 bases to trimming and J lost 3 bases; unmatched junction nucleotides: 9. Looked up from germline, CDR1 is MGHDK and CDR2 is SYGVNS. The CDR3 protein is CASSPQGTGYGNTIYF. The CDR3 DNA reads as TGTGCCAGCAGCCCCCAGGGGACAGGGTATGGAAACACCATATATTTT.

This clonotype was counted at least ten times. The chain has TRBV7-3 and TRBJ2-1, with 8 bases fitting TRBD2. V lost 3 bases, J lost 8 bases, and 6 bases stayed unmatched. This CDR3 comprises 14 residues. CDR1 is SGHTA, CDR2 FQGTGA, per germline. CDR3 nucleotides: TGTGCCAGCAGCTTGACGGGAGGGTTCGATGAGCAGTTCTTC. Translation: CASSLTGGFDEQFF.

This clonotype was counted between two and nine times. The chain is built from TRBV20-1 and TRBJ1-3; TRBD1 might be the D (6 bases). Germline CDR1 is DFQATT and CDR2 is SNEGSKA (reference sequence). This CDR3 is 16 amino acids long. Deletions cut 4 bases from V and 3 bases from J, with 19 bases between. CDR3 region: CSANPYGGPVGNTIYF. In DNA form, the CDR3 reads TGCAGTGCTAATCCCTACGGGGGGCCGGTTGGAAACACCATATATTTT.

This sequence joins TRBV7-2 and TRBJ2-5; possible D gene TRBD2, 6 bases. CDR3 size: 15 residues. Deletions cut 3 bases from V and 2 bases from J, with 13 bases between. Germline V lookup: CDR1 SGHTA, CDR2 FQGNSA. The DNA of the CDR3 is TGTGCCAGCAGCTTTCCGGGGGTCGGGCAAGAGACCCAGTACTTC. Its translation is CASSFPGVGQETQYF.